This T cell receptor (beta chain) appears in the sequencing data of a study of blood T cells in healthy people across ages. The CDR3 consists of 14 residues. The germline V gene has CDR1 KGHSH and CDR2 LQKENI. The junction had 1 base not matched to a gene; V was cut back by 3 bases and J by 2 bases. Primers used in a second PCR of roughly 6 to 12 cycles were a sample-barcoded 5' primer and a J-beta primer mix. Each TCR beta cDNA got a 12-nucleotide random molecular identifier. TCRdb ran MiXCR on the 5' RACE reads and lists one entry per CDR3 protein. Counted here are approximately 580,000 distinct CDR3 sequences, nearly 25% occurring once; the ten biggest clones make up just over 8.5%. These data were also reused for a study on T cells of mothers and their children. That paper adds: Primer M1S, used in the second PCR, introduced sample barcodes and 2-4 random nucleotides. The yield was over 9.5 million TCR beta CDR3 reads from each mother and some 3 million from each child.

The V and J genes are TRBV18 and TRBJ1-2; the match to TRBD1 covers 9 bases. The sequence derives from a boy younger than 18 in good health. The material sequenced was blood. As DNA, the CDR3 is TGTGCCAGCTCACCCGGGACAGGGAACTATGGCTACACCTTC. The encoded protein is CASSPGTGNYGYTF.